This T cell receptor (beta chain) emerged from a study of radiotherapy plus CTLA-4 blockade in lung cancer. Study overall: There were objective responses in 15% to 20% of patients, and around 31% had disease control. Study observations and caveats: The study found tumor-derived TCR clones expanded in blood after radiotherapy plus ipilimumab. With interferon-beta, early dynamics of blood T cell clones were reported to best predict response.

The CDR3 loop spans 18 amino acids. The V end was cut by 2 bases, the J end by 4 bases, with 21 bases between. CTLA-4 blockade using ipilimumab, together with focal radiation, was received by patients with chemo-refractory metastatic non-small-cell lung cancer. This table comes from immunoSEQ multiplex PCR, and its TCRdb copy is limited to in-frame clones, with some not included. The repertoire includes tens of thousands of clones, roughly 79% of them detected once, and roughly 22% sits in the top ten. As to this clone: Its specificity is not known.

J is TRBJ1-5 and V is TRBV23-1, with D maybe TRBD1 (5 bases). TRBV23-1 is noted as an ORF with a role that remains uncertain. The material sequenced was peripheral blood, taken from a patient treated with radiotherapy plus ipilimumab. This TCR was sampled from a human donor with non-small cell lung cancer whose response to radiotherapy plus ipilimumab could not be evaluated. Some clones in this sample may be carry-over from other donors' samples. CDR3 coding DNA: TGCGCCAGCAGTCAAAGCCCCCTTGCCCAGGGAAAGAATCAGCCCCAGCATTTT. It is translated as CASSQSPLAQGKNQPQHF.